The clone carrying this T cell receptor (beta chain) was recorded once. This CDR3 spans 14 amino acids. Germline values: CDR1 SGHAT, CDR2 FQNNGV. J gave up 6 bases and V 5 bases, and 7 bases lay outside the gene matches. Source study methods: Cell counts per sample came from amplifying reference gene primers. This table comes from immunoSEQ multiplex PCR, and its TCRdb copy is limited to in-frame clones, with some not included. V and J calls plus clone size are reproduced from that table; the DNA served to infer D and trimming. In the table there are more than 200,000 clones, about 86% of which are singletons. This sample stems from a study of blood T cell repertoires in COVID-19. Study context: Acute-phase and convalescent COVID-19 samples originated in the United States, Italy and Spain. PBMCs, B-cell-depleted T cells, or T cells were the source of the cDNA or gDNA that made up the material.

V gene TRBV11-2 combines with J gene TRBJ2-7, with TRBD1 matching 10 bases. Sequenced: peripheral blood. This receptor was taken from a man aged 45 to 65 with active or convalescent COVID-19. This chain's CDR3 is CASSRLGQGIEQYF. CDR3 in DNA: TGTGCCAGCAGCCGCCTGGGACAGGGGATCGAGCAGTACTTC.